This passage covers 10 T cell receptor beta chains from one sample sequenced in a study of shared clonotypes between healthy human individuals. Clones were sequenced by immunoSEQ multiplex PCR, and TCRdb holds only the in-frame ones, with some missing. The sample contains roughly 1,000,000 clones, 75% to 85% of which appear only once. Sequencing was carried out using memory CD4+ T cells from PBMCs. Subset specified: CD45RA-negative fraction. The receptors originated from a man aged 18 to 30 in good health. Some clones in this sample may be carry-over from other donors' samples.

This clone was seen more than once but under ten times. V is TRBV5-1 and J is TRBJ2-7; 8 bases map to TRBD2. V was pared by 4 bases and J by 7 bases, with 13 bases of the junction left unmatched. Germline V lookup: CDR1 SGHRS, CDR2 YFSETQ. This CDR3 region has 15 residues. The CDR3: CASSPYTSGNREQYF. For the CDR3, the DNA is TGCGCCAGCAGCCCCTATACTAGCGGAAACAGAGAGCAGTACTTC. Based on the CDR3 plus reference TRBV5-1 and TRBJ2-7, the full variable domain is KAGVTQTPRYLIKTRGQQVTLSCSPISGHRSVSWYQQTPGQGLQFLFEYFSETQRNKGNFPGRFSGRQFSNSRSEMNVSTLELGDSALYLCASSPYTSGNREQYFGPGTRLTVT.

The chain combines TRBV7-9 with TRBJ2-3; D might be TRBD2 (6 bases). The CDR3 contains 12 residues. V lost 5 bases, J lost 3 bases, and 6 bases lay in between. CDR1 is SEHNR, CDR2 FQNEAQ, per germline (reference sequence). The CDR3 DNA follows: TGTGCCAGCAGCGGGAGGACAGATACGCAGTATTTT. Amino acid sequence: CASSGRTDTQYF.

V and J are TRBV19 and TRBJ2-1; D is undetermined. In germline, CDR1 is LNHDA, CDR2 SQIVND (reference sequence). V was trimmed by 7 bases and J by 0 bases, leaving 13 bases between them. The length of the CDR3 is 15 residues. This chain's CDR3 is CASTRQPSSYNEQFF. CDR3 nucleotide sequence: TGTGCCAGTACAAGGCAGCCGAGCTCCTACAATGAGCAGTTCTTC.

V and J are TRBV5-1 and TRBJ1-2; D perhaps matches TRBD1 (6 bases). Germline V gene data show CDR1 as SGHRS and CDR2 as YFSETQ. The V end lost 4 bases, the J end lost 6 bases, and 16 bases lay between the germline ends. The length of the CDR3 is 14 residues. CDR3 residues: CASSLTAGVDGYTF. In DNA form, the CDR3 reads TGCGCCAGCAGCCTCACTGCAGGGGTAGATGGCTACACCTTC. The full variable domain, completed using reference TRBV5-1 and TRBJ1-2, is KAGVTQTPRYLIKTRGQQVTLSCSPISGHRSVSWYQQTPGQGLQFLFEYFSETQRNKGNFPGRFSGRQFSNSRSEMNVSTLELGDSALYLCASSLTAGVDGYTFGSGTRLTVV.

The V call is TRBV11-2, the J call TRBJ2-1; D possibly corresponds to TRBD2 (5 bases). Germline V gene sequence: CDR1 SGHAT, CDR2 FQNNGV. The CDR3 runs to 12 residues. Trimming removed 5 bases at V and 10 bases at J, with 12 bases between. DNA of the CDR3: TGTGCCAGCAGCCCTCGACTACTCGAGCAGTTCTTC. Its protein product is CASSPRLLEQFF.

The chain is built from TRBV6-6 and TRBJ1-2; 8 bases are shared with TRBD1. The CDR3 runs to 15 residues. The germline CDR1 and CDR2 sequences are MNHNY and SVGAGI (reference sequence). Trimming removed 2 bases from V and 2 bases from J; junction bases left unmatched: 4. The CDR3 region is CASSYPRTGNYGYTF. The CDR3 nucleotides are TGTGCCAGCAGTTACCCTAGGACAGGGAACTATGGCTACACCTTC.

The gene calls are TRBV29-1 and TRBJ2-3; D might be TRBD2 (6 bases). Trimming took 3 bases from V and 4 from J, leaving 8 bases between them. The CDR3 is 12 amino acids. CDR1 is SQVTM and CDR2 is ANQGSEA in the germline V gene. This CDR3 reads CSVEEGSDTQYF. The CDR3 DNA follows: TGCAGCGTTGAGGAGGGGTCAGATACGCAGTATTTT.

This clone was observed once. The chain joins TRBV2 to TRBJ2-7, with 8 bases identical to TRBD2. CDR1 is SNHLY, CDR2 FYNNEI, per germline. The CDR3 is 16 amino acids. The trim removed 0 bases at V and 4 bases at J, leaving 8 bases unmatched. The DNA for the CDR3 is TGTGCCAGCAGTGAAGCATCAGGGGCTAGCGGGTACGAGCAGTACTTC. This gives the protein CASSEASGASGYEQYF. Complete variable domain (other parts from reference TRBV2 and TRBJ2-7): EPEVTQTPSHQVTQMGQEVILRCVPISNHLYFYWYRQILGQKVEFLVSFYNNEISEKSEIFDDQFSVERPDGSNFTLKIRSTKLEDSAMYFCASSEASGASGYEQYFGPGTRLTVT.

This chain uses TRBV2 with TRBJ2-7, with D unresolved. This CDR3 has 14 amino acids. The germline V gene has CDR1 SNHLY and CDR2 FYNNEI. V lost 8 bases and J lost 2, with 16 bases in between. The CDR3 sequence is CASQVGASTYEQYF. DNA for the CDR3: TGTGCCAGCCAAGTGGGTGCCTCTACCTACGAGCAGTACTTC.

The chain combines TRBV2 with TRBJ2-7; 8 bases fit TRBD1. V lost 6 bases and J lost 5; bases outside the gene matches: 3. The germline V gene encodes CDR1 SNHLY and CDR2 FYNNEI. CDR3 length: 12 residues. This CDR3 reads CASSRDRNEQYF. In DNA form, the CDR3 reads TGTGCCAGCAGCCGGGACAGGAACGAGCAGTACTTC. Using reference TRBV2 and TRBJ2-7 for the parts outside the CDR3, the full variable domain is EPEVTQTPSHQVTQMGQEVILRCVPISNHLYFYWYRQILGQKVEFLVSFYNNEISEKSEIFDDQFSVERPDGSNFTLKIRSTKLEDSAMYFCASSRDRNEQYFGPGTRLTVT.